The 8 T cell receptor beta chains below come from one sample, sequenced in a study of blood T cell repertoires in COVID-19. Some clones are missing from TCRdb's copy, which holds only in-frame ones; the method was immunoSEQ multiplex PCR. The table shows over 100,000 clones, with 85% to 90% occurring only once. Input material: peripheral blood. Receptor source: a man aged 55 to 70 with COVID-19, enrolled during active disease.

The genes are TRBV3-1 (or the pseudogene TRBV3-2) and TRBJ1-3; possibly TRBD1 for D (5 bases). The CDR3 spans 14 residues. CDR1 and CDR2 from the germline V gene are LGHDT and YNNKEL (reference sequence). V gave up 2 bases and J gave up 3 bases, with 8 bases separating them. The CDR3 nucleotides are TGTGCCAGCAGCCAAAGGGGAGGTGGAAACACCATATATTTT. It is translated as CASSQRGGGNTIYF.

CDR3 in DNA: TGTGCCATCAGAACACAGCTGAACACTGAAGCTTTCTTT. It encodes CAIRTQLNTEAFF. The rearrangement joins TRBV10-3 to TRBJ1-1; D is undetermined. V lost 6 bases, J lost 0 bases, and 8 bases lay in between. CDR3 size: 13 residues. CDR1 and CDR2 from the germline V gene are ENHRY and SYGVKD.

The chain links TRBV15 to TRBJ2-7, with 9 bases lining up with TRBD2. CDR1 and CDR2 from the germline V gene are LNHNV and YYDKDF (reference sequence). The CDR3 consists of 14 residues. V dropped 2 bases and J dropped 4; count of bases not matched to a gene: 3. CDR3: CATSRKRGDYEQYF. The CDR3 nucleotides are TGTGCCACCAGCAGAAAGCGGGGGGATTACGAGCAGTACTTC.

This clone showed up just a few times. The rearrangement links TRBV6-2 or TRBV6-3 to TRBJ2-1; 7 bases agree with TRBD1. In germline, CDR1 is MNHEY, CDR2 SVGEGT. J was trimmed by 0 bases and V by 1 base; bases with no gene match: 9. The CDR3 has 18 amino acids. CDR3 nucleotides: TGTGCCAGCAGTTACTTAATTTTGACAGGGCTCTCCTACAATGAGCAGTTCTTC. Amino acid sequence: CASSYLILTGLSYNEQFF.

The chain has TRBV5-4 and TRBJ1-2; 9 bases are a match to TRBD1. The CDR3 contains 16 residues. The junction had 6 bases not matched to a gene; V was cut back by 1 base and J by 2 bases. Germline V gene lookup returns CDR1 SGHNT and CDR2 YYREEE (reference sequence). The CDR3, as DNA: TGTGCCAGCAGCTTGCCTGGGACAGGGTCGAACTATGGCTACACCTTC. It is translated as CASSLPGTGSNYGYTF.

V and J are TRBV7-3 and TRBJ1-1, with 8 bases aligning to TRBD1. With V trimmed by 5 bases and J by 4 bases, 6 bases remained unmatched. The CDR3 extends over 14 amino acids. Germline CDR1 is SGHTA and CDR2 is FQGTGA. CDR3 in DNA: TGTGCCAGCAGCCCAAGCGGACAGGGCACTGAAGCTTTCTTT. Translated: CASSPSGQGTEAFF.

This chain joins TRBV10-3 and TRBJ1-6, with D perhaps matching TRBD1 (6 bases). This CDR3 has 16 residues. Germline V CDR1 and CDR2: ENHRY, SYGVKD. V shed 0 bases and J shed 12 bases, with 18 bases lying between them. CDR3 region: CAISESGQGTYEPLHF. The CDR3 DNA reads TGTGCCATCAGTGAGTCGGGGCAGGGGACGTACGAACCCCTCCACTTT.

The chain carries TRBV5-4 and TRBJ2-5, with 11 bases matching TRBD1. The CDR3 runs 15 residues. V trimming: 4 bases; J trimming: 5 bases; junction bases outside the gene matches: 7. In germline, CDR1 is SGHNT, CDR2 YYREEE (reference sequence). For the CDR3, the DNA is TGTGCCAGCAGCCTTCGGACAGGGGGCATGGAGACCCAGTACTTC. This gives the protein CASSLRTGGMETQYF. The full variable domain, completed using reference TRBV5-4 and TRBJ2-5, is ETGVTQSPTHLIKTRGQQVTLRCSSQSGHNTVSWYQQALGQGPQFIFQYYREEENGRGNFPPRFSGLQFPNYSSELNVNALELDDSALYLCASSLRTGGMETQYFGPGTRLLVL.